The clone carrying this TCR beta chain was detected many times. Its specificity is not known. TCRdb used MiXCR to reprocess the 5' RACE reads, holding one entry per CDR3 protein. The sample consists of tens of thousands of distinct CDR3 sequences, roughly an eighth of them appearing once. Time point reported: longitudinal time-point 1 (baseline). The length of the CDR3 is 16 residues. V shed 6 bases, J shed 10 bases, and the junction held 15 bases outside the gene matches. Looked up from germline, CDR1 is DFQATT and CDR2 is SNEGSKA (reference sequence). This sample stems from a study of neurological immune-mediated disorders. The study's findings and limits: HTLV-1-associated myelopathy ranked highest for TCR clonal expansion and multiple sclerosis lowest, beneath healthy controls.

The sample comprised PBMCs. The clonotype was recovered from a female donor with HTLV-1-associated myelopathy (HAM/TSP). The chain has TRBV20-1 and TRBJ2-1, with 13 nucleotides matching TRBD2. The CDR3 sequence: CSAPPGGLAGVLEQFF. The CDR3 DNA reads TGCAGTGCGCCCCCAGGAGGACTAGCGGGGGTTTTAGAGCAGTTCTTC.